This T cell receptor beta chain came from a study of glioma-infiltrating T cells after dendritic cell vaccination. As to time point: after dendritic cell vaccination, including at tumor progression/relapse. A few counts support this clone. Germline values: CDR1 ENHRY, CDR2 SYGVKD. The length of the CDR3 is 14 residues. Losses at the gene ends were 6 bases for V and 6 bases for J; bases not matched to a gene: 6. The primer mix had 60 V beta and 13 J beta primers. TCRdb keeps only in-frame clones here, not all; method: immunoSEQ multiplex PCR. The table includes about 65,000 clones, roughly nine tenths detected once.

The chain joins TRBV10-3 to TRBJ2-7, with 12 nucleotides matching TRBD2. The sample in question was blood, obtained after dendritic cell vaccination. The source is a human donor with glioblastoma. CDR3: CAIRTSGGGGEQYF. CDR3 bases: TGTGCCATCAGGACTAGCGGGGGTGGCGGCGAGCAGTACTTC.